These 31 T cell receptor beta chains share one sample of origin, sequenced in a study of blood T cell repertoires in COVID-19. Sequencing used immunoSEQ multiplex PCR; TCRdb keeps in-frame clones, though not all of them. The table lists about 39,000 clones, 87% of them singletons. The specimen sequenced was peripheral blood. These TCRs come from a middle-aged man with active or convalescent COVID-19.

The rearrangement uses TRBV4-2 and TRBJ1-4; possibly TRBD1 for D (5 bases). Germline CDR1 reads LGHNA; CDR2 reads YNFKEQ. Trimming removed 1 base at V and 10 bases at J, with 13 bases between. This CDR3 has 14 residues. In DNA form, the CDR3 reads TGTGCCAGCAGCCAAGTAGGGGTACTGGTAAAACTGTTTTTT. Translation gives CASSQVGVLVKLFF.

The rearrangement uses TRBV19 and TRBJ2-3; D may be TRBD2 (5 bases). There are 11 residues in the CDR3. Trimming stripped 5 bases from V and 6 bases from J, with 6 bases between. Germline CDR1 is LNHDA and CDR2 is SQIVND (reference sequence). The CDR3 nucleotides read TGTGCCAGTAGTTGGAGGGATACGCAGTATTTT. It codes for CASSWRDTQYF.

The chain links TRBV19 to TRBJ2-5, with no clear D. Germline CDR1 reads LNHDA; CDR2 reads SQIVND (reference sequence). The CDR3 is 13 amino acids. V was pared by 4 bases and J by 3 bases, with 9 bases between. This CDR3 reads CASSNLGEETQYF. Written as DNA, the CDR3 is TGTGCCAGTAGTAACCTAGGCGAAGAGACCCAGTACTTC.

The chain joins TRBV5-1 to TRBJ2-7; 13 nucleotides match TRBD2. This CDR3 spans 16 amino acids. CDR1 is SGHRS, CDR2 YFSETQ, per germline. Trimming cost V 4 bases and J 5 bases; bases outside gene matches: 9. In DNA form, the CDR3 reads TGCGCCAGCAGCCACGGGACTAGCGGGATCGGTGACGAGCAGTACTTC. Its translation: CASSHGTSGIGDEQYF.

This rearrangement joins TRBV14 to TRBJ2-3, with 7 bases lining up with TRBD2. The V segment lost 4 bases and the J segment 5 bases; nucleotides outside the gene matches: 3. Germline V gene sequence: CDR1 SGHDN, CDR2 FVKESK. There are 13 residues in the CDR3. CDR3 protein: CASSLAGVDTQYF. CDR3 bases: TGTGCCAGCAGCCTGGCGGGAGTAGATACGCAGTATTTT.

DNA of the CDR3: TGTGCCAGCAGCTTAGACAGTCTCAATCAGCCCCAGCATTTT. Translating it yields CASSLDSLNQPQHF. The J gene is TRBJ1-5, the V gene TRBV7-8; D gene ambiguous. The CDR3 consists of 14 residues. V shed 1 base and J shed 3 bases, with 7 bases lying between them. Germline V gives CDR1 SGHVS, CDR2 FQNEAQ.

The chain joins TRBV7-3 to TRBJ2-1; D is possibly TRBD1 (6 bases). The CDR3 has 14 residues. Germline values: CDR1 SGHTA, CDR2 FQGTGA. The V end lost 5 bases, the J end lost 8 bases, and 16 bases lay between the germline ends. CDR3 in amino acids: CASSRQGRPDEQFF. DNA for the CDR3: TGTGCCAGCAGCCGCCAGGGGCGCCCCGATGAGCAGTTCTTC.

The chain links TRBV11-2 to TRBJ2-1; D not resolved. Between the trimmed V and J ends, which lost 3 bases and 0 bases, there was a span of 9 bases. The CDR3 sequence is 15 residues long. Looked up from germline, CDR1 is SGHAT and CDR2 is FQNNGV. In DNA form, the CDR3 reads TGTGCCAGCAGCTTCTCCGGTAGCTCCTACAATGAGCAGTTCTTC. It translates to CASSFSGSSYNEQFF.

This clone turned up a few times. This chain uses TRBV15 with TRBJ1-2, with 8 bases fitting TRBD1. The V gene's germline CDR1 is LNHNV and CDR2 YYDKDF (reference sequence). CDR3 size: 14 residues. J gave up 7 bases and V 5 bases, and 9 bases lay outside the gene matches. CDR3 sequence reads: CATSARTGSFGYTF. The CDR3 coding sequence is TGTGCCACCAGCGCACGGACAGGGTCGTTTGGCTACACCTTC.

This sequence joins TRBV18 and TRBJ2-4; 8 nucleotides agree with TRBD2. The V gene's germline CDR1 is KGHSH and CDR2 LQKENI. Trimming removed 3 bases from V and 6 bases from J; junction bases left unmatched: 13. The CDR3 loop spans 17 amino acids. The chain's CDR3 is CASSPGAPGGPGNIQYF. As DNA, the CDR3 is TGTGCCAGCTCACCCGGGGCCCCGGGAGGGCCTGGAAACATTCAGTACTTC.

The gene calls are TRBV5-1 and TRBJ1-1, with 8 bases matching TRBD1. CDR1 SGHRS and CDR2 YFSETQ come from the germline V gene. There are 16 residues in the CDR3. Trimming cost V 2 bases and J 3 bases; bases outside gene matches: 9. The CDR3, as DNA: TGCGCCAGCAGCTTTTATCAAAACAGGGGGGACACTGAAGCTTTCTTT. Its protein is CASSFYQNRGDTEAFF.

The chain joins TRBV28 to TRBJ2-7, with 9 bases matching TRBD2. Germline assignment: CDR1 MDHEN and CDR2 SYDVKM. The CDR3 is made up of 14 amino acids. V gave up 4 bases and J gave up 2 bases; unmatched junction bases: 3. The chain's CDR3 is CASSWAGGPYEQYF. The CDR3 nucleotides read TGTGCCAGCAGTTGGGCGGGAGGGCCCTACGAGCAGTACTTC.

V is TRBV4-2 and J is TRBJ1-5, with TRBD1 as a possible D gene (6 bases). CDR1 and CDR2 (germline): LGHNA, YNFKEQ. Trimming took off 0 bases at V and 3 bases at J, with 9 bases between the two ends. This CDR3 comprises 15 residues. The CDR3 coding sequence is TGTGCCAGCAGCCAAGATAGGGGGAACAATCAGCCCCAGCATTTT. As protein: CASSQDRGNNQPQHF.

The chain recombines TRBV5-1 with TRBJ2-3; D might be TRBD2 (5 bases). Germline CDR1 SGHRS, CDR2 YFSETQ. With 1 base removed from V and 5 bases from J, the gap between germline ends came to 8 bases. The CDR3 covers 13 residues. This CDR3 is CASSLTGKDTQYF. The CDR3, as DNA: TGCGCCAGCAGCTTGACGGGGAAAGATACGCAGTATTTT.

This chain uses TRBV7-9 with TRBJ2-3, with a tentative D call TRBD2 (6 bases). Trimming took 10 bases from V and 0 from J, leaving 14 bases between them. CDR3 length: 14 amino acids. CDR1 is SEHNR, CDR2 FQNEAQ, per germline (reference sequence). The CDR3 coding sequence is TGTGCCACAACTGGGACTGCTAGCACAGATACGCAGTATTTT. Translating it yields CATTGTASTDTQYF. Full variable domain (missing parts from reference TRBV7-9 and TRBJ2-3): DTGVSQNPRHKITKRGQNVTFRCDPISEHNRLYWYRQTLGQGPEFLTYFQNEAQLEKSRLLSDRFSAERPKGSFSTLEIQRTEQGDSAMYLCATTGTASTDTQYFGPGTRLTVL.

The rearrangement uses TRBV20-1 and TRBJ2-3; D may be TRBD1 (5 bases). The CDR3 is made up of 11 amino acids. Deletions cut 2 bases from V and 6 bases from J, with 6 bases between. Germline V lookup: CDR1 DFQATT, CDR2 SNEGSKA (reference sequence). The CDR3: CSARRGDTQYF. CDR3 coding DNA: TGCAGTGCTAGAAGGGGCGATACGCAGTATTTT.

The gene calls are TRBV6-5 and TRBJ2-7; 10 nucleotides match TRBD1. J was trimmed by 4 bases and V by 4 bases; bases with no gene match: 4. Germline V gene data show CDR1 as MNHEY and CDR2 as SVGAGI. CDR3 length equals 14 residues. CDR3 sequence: CASSFGQGGYEQYV. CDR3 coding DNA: TGTGCCAGCAGTTTCGGACAGGGGGGGTACGAGCAGTACGTC.

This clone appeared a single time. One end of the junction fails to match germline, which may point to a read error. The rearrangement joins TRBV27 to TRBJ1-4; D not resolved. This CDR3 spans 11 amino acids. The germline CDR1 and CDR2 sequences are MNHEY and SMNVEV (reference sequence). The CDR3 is CASSRGAEEVF. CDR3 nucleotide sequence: TGTGCCAGCAGTCGGGGTGCCGAAGAGGTTTTT.

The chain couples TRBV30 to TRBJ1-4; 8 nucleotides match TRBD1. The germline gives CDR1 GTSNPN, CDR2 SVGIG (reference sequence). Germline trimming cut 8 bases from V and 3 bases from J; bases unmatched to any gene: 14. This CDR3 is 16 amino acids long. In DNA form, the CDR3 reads TGTGCCAGTGACAGGGGATCCGTTGTGGCTAATGAAAAACTGTTTTTT. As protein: CASDRGSVVANEKLFF.

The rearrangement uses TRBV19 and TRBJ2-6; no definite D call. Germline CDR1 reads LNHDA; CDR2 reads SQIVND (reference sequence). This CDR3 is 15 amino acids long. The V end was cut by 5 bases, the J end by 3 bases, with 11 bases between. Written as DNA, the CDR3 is TGTGCCAGTAGTTATCTACGTAGTGGGGCCAACGTCCTGACTTTC. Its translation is CASSYLRSGANVLTF.

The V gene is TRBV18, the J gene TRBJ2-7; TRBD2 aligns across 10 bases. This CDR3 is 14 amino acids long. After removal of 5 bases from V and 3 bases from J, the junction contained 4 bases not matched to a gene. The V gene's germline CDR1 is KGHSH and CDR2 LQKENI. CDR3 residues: CASSSLAGDYEQYF. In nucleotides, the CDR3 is TGTGCCAGCTCAAGTCTAGCGGGAGACTACGAGCAGTACTTC.

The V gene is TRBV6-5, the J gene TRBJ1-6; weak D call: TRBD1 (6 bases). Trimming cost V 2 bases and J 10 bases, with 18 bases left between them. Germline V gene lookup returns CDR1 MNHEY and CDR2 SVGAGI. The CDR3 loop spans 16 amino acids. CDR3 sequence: CASSYRGAPGWSPLHF. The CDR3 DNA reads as TGTGCCAGCAGTTACCGGGGGGCTCCTGGTTGGTCACCCCTCCACTTT.

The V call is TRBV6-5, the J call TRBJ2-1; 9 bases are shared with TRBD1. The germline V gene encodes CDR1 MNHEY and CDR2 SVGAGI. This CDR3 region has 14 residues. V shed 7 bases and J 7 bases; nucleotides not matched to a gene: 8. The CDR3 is CASTTGGAENEQFF. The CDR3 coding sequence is TGTGCCAGCACCACAGGGGGCGCGGAGAATGAGCAGTTCTTC.

CDR3 residues: CASRLTGTGASEQYF. The CDR3 region has the DNA TGTGCCAGCAGGTTAACCGGGACAGGGGCGAGTGAGCAGTACTTC. J is TRBJ2-7 and V is TRBV28, with TRBD1 identical over 10 bases. Germline trimming cut 6 bases from V and 7 bases from J; bases unmatched to any gene: 12. Germline V gene data show CDR1 as MDHEN and CDR2 as SYDVKM. The CDR3 is made up of 15 amino acids.

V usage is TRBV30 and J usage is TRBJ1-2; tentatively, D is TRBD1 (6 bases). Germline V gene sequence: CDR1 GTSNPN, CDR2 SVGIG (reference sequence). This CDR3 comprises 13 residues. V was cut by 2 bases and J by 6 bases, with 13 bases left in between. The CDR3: CAWSRRGHNGYTF. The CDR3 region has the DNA TGTGCCTGGAGTCGCAGGGGTCATAATGGCTACACCTTC.

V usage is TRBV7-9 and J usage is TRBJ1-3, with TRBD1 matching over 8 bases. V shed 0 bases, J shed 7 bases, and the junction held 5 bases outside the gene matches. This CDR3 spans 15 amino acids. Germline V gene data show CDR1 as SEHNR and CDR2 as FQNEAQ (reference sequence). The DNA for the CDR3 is TGTGCCAGCAGCTTAGCGGGACAGGTCAAGAACACCATATATTTT. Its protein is CASSLAGQVKNTIYF.

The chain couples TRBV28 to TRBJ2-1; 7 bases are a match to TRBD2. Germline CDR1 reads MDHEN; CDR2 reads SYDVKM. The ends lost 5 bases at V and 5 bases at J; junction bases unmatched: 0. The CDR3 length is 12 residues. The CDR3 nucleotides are TGTGCCAGCAGTGGGACTAACAATGAGCAGTTCTTC. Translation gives CASSGTNNEQFF.

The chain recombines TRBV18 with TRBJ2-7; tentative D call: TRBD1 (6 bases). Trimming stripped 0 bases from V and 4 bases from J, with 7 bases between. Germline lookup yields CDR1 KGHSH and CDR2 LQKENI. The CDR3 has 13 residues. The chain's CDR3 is CASSPPGAYEQYF. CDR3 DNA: TGTGCCAGCTCACCACCGGGGGCTTACGAGCAGTACTTC.

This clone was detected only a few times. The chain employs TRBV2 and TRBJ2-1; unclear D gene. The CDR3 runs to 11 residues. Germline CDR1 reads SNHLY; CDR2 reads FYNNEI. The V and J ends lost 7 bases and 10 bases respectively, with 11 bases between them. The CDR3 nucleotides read TGTGCCAGCACAGGTTATGAGGAGCAGTTCTTC. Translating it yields CASTGYEEQFF. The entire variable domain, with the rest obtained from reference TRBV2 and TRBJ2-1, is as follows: EPEVTQTPSHQVTQMGQEVILRCVPISNHLYFYWYRQILGQKVEFLVSFYNNEISEKSEIFDDQFSVERPDGSNFTLKIRSTKLEDSAMYFCASTGYEEQFFGPGTRLTVL.

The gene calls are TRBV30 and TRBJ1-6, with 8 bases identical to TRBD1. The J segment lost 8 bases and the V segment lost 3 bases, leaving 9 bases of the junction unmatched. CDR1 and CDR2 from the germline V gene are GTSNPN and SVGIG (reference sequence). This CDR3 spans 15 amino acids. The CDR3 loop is CAWRAMDRVYSPLHF. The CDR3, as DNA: TGTGCCTGGAGGGCTATGGACAGGGTATATTCACCCCTCCACTTT.

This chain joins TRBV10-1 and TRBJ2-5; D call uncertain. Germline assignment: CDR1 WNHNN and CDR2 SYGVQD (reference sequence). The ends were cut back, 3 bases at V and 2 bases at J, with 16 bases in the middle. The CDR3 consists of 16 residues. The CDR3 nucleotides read TGCGCCAGCAGTGACCTTCAGCACCTACTACAAGAGACCCAGTACTTC. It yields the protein CASSDLQHLLQETQYF.